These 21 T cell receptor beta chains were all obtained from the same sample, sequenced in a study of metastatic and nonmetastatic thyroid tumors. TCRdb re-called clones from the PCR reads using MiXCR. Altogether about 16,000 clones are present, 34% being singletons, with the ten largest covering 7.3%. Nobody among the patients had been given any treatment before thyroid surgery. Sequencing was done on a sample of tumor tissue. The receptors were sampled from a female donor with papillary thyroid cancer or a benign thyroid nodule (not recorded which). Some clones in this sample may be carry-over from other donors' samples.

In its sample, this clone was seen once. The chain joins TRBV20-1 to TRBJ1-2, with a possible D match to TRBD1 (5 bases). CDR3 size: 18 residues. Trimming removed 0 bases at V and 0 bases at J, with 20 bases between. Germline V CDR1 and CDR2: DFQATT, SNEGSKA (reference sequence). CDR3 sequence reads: CSARDPGGSSSANYGYTF. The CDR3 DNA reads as TGCAGTGCTAGAGATCCGGGGGGATCTTCGTCGGCTAACTATGGCTACACCTTC.

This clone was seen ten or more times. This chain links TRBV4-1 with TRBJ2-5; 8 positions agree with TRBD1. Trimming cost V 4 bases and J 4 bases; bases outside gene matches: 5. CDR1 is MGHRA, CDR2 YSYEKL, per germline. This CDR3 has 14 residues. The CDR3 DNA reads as TGCGCCAGCAGCCTCGGACAGGGTGGAGAGACCCAGTACTTC. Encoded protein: CASSLGQGGETQYF.

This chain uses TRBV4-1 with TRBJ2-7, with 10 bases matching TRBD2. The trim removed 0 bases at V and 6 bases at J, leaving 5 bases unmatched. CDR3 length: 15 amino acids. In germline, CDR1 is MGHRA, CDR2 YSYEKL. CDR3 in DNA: TGCGCCAGCAGCCAAGATCGCCTAGCGGGAGTCGAGCAGTACTTC. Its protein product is CASSQDRLAGVEQYF.

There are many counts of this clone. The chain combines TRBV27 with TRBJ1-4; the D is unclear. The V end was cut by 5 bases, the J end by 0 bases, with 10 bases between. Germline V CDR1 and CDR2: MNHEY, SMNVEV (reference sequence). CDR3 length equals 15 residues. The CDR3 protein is CASSVQIATNEKLFF. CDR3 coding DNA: TGTGCCAGCAGTGTACAGATTGCAACTAATGAAAAACTGTTTTTT.

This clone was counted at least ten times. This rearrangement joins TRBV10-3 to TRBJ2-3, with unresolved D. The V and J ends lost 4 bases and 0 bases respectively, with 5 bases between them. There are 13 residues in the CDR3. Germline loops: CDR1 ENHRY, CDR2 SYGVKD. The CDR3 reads CAISVASTDTQYF. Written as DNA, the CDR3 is TGTGCCATCAGTGTGGCTAGCACAGATACGCAGTATTTT.

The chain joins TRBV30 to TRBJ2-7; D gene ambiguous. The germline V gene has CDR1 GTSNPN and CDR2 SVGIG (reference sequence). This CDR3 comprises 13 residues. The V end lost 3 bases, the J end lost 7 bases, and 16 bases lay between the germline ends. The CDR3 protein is CAWSRGVGREQYF. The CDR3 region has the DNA TGTGCCTGGAGCCGCGGCGTCGGCAGAGAGCAGTACTTC.

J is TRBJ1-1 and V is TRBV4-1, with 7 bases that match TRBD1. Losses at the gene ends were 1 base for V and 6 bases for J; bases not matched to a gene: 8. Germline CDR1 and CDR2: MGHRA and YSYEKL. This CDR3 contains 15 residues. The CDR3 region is CASSQAVTGPAEAFF. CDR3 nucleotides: TGCGCCAGCAGCCAAGCTGTGACAGGGCCAGCTGAAGCTTTCTTT.

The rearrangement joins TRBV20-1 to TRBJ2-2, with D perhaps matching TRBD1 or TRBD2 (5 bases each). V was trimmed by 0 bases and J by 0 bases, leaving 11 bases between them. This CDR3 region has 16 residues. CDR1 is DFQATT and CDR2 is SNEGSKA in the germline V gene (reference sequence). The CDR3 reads CSARDLGRPNTGELFF. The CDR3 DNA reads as TGCAGTGCTAGAGATCTGGGACGACCGAACACCGGGGAGCTGTTTTTT.

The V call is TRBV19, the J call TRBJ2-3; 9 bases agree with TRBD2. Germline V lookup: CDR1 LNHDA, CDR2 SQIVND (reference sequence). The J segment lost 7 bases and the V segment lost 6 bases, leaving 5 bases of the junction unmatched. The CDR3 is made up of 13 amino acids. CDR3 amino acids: CASRPGTSYTQYF. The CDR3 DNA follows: TGTGCCAGTAGGCCCGGGACTAGCTATACGCAGTATTTT. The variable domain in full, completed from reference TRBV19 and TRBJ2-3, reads DGGITQSPKYLFRKEGQNVTLSCEQNLNHDAMYWYRQDPGQGLRLIYYSQIVNDFQKGDIAEGYSVSREKKESFPLTVTSAQKNPTAFYLCASRPGTSYTQYFGPGTRLTVL.

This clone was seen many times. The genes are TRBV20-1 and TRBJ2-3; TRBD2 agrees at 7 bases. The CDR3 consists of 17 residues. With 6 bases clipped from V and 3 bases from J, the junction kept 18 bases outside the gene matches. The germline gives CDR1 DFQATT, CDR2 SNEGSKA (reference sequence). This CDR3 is CSAPLGGRVFGTDTQYF. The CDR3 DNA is TGCAGTGCCCCGTTGGGTGGGAGGGTTTTTGGGACAGATACGCAGTATTTT.

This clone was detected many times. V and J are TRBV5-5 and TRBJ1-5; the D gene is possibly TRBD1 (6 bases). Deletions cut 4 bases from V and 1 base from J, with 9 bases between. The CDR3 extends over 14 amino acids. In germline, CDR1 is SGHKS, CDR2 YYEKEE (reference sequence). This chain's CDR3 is CASSNDRSNQPQHF. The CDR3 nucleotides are TGTGCCAGCAGCAACGACAGGAGCAATCAGCCCCAGCATTTT.

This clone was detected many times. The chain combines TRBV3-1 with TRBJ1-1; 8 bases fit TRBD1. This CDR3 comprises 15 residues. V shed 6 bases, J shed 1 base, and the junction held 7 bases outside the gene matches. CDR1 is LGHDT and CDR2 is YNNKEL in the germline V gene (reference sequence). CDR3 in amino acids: CASRPLDRANTEAFF. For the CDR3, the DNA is TGTGCCAGCAGACCGTTGGACAGGGCGAACACTGAAGCTTTCTTT.

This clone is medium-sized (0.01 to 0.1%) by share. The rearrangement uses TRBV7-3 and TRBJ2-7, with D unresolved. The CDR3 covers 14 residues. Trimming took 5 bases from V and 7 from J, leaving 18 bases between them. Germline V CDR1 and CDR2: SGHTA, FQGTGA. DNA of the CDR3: TGTGCCAGCAGCCCGGACCGGTCTTCTGAGGAGCAGTACTTC. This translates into CASSPDRSSEEQYF.

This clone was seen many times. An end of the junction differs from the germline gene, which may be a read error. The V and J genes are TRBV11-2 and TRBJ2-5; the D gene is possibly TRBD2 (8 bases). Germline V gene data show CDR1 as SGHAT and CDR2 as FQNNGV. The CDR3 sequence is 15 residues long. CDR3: CTSSRTSRGQETQYF. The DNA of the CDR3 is TGTACCAGCAGCCGGACTAGCAGGGGGCAAGAGACCCAGTACTTC.

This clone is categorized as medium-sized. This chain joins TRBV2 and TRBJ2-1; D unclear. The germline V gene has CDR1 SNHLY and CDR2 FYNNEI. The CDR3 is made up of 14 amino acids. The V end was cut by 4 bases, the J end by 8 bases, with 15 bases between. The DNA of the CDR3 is TGTGCCAGCAGTGGAGTGGTGGGCGTCGATGAGCAGTTCTTC. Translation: CASSGVVGVDEQFF. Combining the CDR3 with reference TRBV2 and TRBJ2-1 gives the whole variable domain EPEVTQTPSHQVTQMGQEVILRCVPISNHLYFYWYRQILGQKVEFLVSFYNNEISEKSEIFDDQFSVERPDGSNFTLKIRSTKLEDSAMYFCASSGVVGVDEQFFGPGTRLTVL.

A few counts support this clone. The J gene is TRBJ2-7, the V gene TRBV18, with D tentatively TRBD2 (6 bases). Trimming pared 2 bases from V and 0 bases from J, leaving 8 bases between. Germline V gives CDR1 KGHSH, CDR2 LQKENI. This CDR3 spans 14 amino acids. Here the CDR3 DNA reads TGTGCCAGCTCACCAACCGGGGGCTCCTACGAGCAGTACTTC. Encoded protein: CASSPTGGSYEQYF. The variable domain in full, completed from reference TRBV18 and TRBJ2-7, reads NAGVMQNPRHLVRRRGQEARLRCSPMKGHSHVYWYRQLPEEGLKFMVYLQKENIIDESGMPKERFSAEFPKEGPSILRIQQVVRGDSAAYFCASSPTGGSYEQYFGPGTRLTVT.

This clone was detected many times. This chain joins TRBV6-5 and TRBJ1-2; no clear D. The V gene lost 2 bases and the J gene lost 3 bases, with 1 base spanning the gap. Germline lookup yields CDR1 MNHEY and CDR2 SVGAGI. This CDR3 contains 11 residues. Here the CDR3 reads CASSYDYGYTF. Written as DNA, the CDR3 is TGTGCCAGCAGTTACGACTATGGCTACACCTTC.

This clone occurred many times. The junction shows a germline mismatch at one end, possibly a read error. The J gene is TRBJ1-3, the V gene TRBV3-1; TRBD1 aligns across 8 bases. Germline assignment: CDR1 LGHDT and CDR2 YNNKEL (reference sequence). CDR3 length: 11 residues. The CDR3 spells CASSRGQVAHF. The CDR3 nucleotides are TGTGCCAGCAGCAGGGGACAGGTTGCCCACTTT.

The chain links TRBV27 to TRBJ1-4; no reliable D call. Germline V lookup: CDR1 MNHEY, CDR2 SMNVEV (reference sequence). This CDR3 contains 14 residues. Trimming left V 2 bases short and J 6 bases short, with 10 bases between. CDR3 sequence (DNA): TGTGCCAGCAGTTTAACACGGAGATATGAAAAACTGTTTTTT. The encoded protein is CASSLTRRYEKLFF.

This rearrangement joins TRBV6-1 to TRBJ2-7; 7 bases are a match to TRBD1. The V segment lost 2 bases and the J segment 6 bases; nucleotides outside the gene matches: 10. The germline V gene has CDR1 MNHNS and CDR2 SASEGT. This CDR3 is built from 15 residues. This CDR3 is CASSESTGVPSEQYF. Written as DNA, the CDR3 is TGTGCCAGCAGTGAATCTACAGGGGTACCCTCCGAGCAGTACTTC.

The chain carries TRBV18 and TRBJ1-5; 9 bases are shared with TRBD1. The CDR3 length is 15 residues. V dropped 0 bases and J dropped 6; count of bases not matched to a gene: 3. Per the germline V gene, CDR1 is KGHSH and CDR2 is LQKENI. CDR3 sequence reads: CASSPPGQGGQPQHF. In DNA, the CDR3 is TGTGCCAGCTCACCACCGGGACAGGGCGGTCAGCCCCAGCATTTT.